Listed below are T cell receptor beta chains from one sample, sequenced in a study of cytomegalovirus exposure and HLA in healthy donors. TCRdb keeps only in-frame clones here, not all; method: immunoSEQ multiplex PCR. The table lists about 190,000 clones, over 60% of them singletons. Sequenced: PBMCs. These receptors originate from a man aged 25 to 45 in good health and CMV-seropositive. CDR3s include the opening cysteine and the closing phenylalanine or tryptophan.

V gene,J gene,CDR3 protein
TRBV14,TRBJ1-1,CASSPFSGTGGEYTEAFF
TRBV9,TRBJ2-7,CASSPRVGGYEQYF
TRBV4-3,TRBJ2-7,CASSQNPPRGQVGREQYF
TRBV2,TRBJ1-2,CASSEAGTGGRYGGYTF
TRBV28,TRBJ2-2,CASSLTWTSGFGNTGELFF
TRBV7-2,TRBJ2-7,CASGRGKHSYEQYF
TRBV27,TRBJ2-7,CASRQTGGTYEQYF
TRBV2,TRBJ1-1,CASSETGGNTEAFF
TRBV7-2,TRBJ1-2,CASSSDRSLAGGYTF
TRBV13,TRBJ1-4,CASSSLRTGANEKLFF
TRBV5-6,TRBJ1-1,CASSFPQKNTEAFF
TRBV28,TRBJ2-1,CASSQFGSSYNEQFF
TRBV4-1,TRBJ1-1,CASSQGGGSNTEAFF
TRBV9,TRBJ1-5,CASSVSETGNQPQHF
TRBV2,TRBJ1-5,CASSGDTQPQHF
TRBV30,TRBJ1-1,CGWGGPMNTEAFF
TRBV6-5,TRBJ1-1,CASTFDRGGTEAFF
TRBV7-9,TRBJ1-2,CASSFPGQGDLNYGYTF
TRBV5-1,TRBJ1-3,CASSPEGTRTGNTIYF
TRBV7-9,TRBJ2-7,CASSTGSSYEQYF
TRBV10-3,TRBJ2-7,CAISMTSGRAHEQYF
TRBV5-8,TRBJ2-4,CASSLGTSGTLAKNIQYF
TRBV5-5,TRBJ2-4,CASSPGSGGKNIQYF
TRBV5-6,TRBJ2-4,CASKLTGTIQYF
TRBV7-6,TRBJ2-3,CASSLVGSGEGRADTQYF
TRBV9,TRBJ1-1,CASSVAGGAEAFF
TRBV10-3,TRBJ1-2,CAISGTGRVAGGYTF
TRBV7-2,TRBJ2-3,CASGKSGTDTQYF
TRBV30,NA,CAWTQAPWTGTYEQYF
TRBV28,TRBJ1-2,CASSLSGTSRGYTF
TRBV7-9,TRBJ1-5,CASSPEGGNQPQHF
TRBV7-9,TRBJ2-1,CASSALLAGGYNEQFF
TRBV19,TRBJ2-5,CASSKIAAGRETQYF
TRBV6-5,TRBJ1-2,CASSYSAGANYGYTF
TRBV19,TRBJ2-3,CASSPRGQSSTDTQYF
TRBV27,TRBJ2-1,CAAFGGNEQFF
TRBV5-8,TRBJ1-1,CASSLGVGGGTEAFF
TRBV5-1,TRBJ1-5,CASSWTGGSNQPQHF
TRBV6-5,TRBJ2-3,CASREASTDTQYF
TRBV6-5,TRBJ2-5,CASSPDSPPETQYF